This T cell receptor (beta chain) comes out of a study of Ad26.COV2.S vaccination and SARS-CoV-2 variants. Only in-frame clones appear in the TCRdb table, and some are missing; sequencing was by immunoSEQ multiplex PCR. In the table there are some 400,000 clones, around 91% of which are singletons. Treatment in this sample: approximately 18 received Ad26.COV2.S at low or high dose, single or two shots; about five received placebo; per-sample allocation not given. The study sampled participants on day 63 after the first vaccine or placebo injection. The CDR3 covers 14 residues. The germline gives CDR1 LNHDA, CDR2 SQIVND (reference sequence). Losses at the gene ends were 6 bases for V and 2 bases for J; bases not matched to a gene: 1.

The specimen comprised peripheral blood, sampled in a trial of Ad26.COV2.S vaccine versus placebo. This receptor was identified in a person between 18 and 65 years old who received the Ad26.COV2.S COVID-19 vaccine or a placebo. V is TRBV19 and J is TRBJ1-3, with 10 positions matching TRBD1. The DNA for the CDR3 is TGTGCCAGTAGGGACAGGGGGACTGGAAACACCATATATTTT. As protein: CASRDRGTGNTIYF.